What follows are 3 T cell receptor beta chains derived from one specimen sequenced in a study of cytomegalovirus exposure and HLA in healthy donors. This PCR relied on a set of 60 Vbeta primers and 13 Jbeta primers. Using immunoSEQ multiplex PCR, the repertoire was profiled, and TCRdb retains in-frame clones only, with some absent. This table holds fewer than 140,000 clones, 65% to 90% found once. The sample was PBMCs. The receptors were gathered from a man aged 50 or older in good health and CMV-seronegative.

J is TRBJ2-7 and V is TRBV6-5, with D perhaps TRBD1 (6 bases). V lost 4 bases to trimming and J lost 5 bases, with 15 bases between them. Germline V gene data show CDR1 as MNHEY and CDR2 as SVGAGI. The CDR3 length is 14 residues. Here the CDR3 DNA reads TGTGCCAGCAGTTCCACCCGGGACACCCACGAGCAGTACTTC. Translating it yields CASSSTRDTHEQYF.

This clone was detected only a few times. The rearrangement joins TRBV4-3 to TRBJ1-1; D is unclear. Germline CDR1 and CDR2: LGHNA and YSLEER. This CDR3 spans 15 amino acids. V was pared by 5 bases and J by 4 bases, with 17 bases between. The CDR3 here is CASSYSAGLATEAFF. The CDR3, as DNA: TGCGCCAGCAGCTATTCGGCGGGGTTGGCCACTGAAGCTTTCTTT.

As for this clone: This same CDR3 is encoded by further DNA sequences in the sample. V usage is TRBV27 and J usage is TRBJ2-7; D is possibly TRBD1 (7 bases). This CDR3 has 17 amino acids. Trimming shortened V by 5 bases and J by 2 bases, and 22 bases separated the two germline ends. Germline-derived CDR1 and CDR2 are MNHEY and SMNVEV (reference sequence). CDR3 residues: CASSPPPLAGGTYEQYV. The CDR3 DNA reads TGTGCCAGCAGTCCACCTCCACTAGCAGGGGGAACCTACGAGCAGTACGTC.